The 24 T cell receptor beta chains reported below all come from one sample, sequenced in a study of OX40 agonist ivuxolimab in advanced cancers. Here immunoSEQ multiplex PCR was the method, and the copy in TCRdb shows in-frame clones only, minus some. The sample holds some 70,000 clones, roughly nine tenths seen once. The sequencing used CD4+ or CD8+ T cells sorted from blood, collected in a trial of the OX40 agonist ivuxolimab. These TCRs come from an adult with an advanced solid tumor such as melanoma, head and neck, liver or kidney cancer.

The chain joins TRBV5-1 to TRBJ2-7; weak D call: TRBD2 (6 bases). Trimming removed 4 bases from V and 3 bases from J, with 20 bases in between. This CDR3 has 16 residues. CDR1 and CDR2 from the germline V gene are SGHRS and YFSETQ. This CDR3 reads CASSGPPGTVHYEQYF. CDR3 in DNA: TGCGCCAGCAGCGGTCCCCCCGGGACTGTCCACTACGAGCAGTACTTC.

This chain joins TRBV28 and TRBJ1-4; D is undetermined. V was trimmed by 5 bases and J by 8 bases, leaving 18 bases between them. Germline assignment: CDR1 MDHEN and CDR2 SYDVKM. The CDR3 contains 15 residues. This CDR3 reads CASSPWAPKDEKLFF. The CDR3 bases are TGTGCCAGCAGTCCATGGGCACCTAAGGACGAAAAACTGTTTTTT.

This clone was seen only a few times. This chain links TRBV4-2 with TRBJ1-1, with 7 bases matching TRBD1. V lost 0 bases to trimming and J lost 9 bases; unmatched junction nucleotides: 4. CDR3 length: 13 amino acids. Germline loops: CDR1 LGHNA, CDR2 YNFKEQ. This CDR3 is CASSQDEGGKAFF. CDR3 coding DNA: TGTGCCAGCAGCCAAGATGAAGGGGGCAAAGCTTTCTTT.

The chain employs TRBV6-5 and TRBJ2-3, with 13 bases fitting TRBD2. The V segment lost 3 bases and the J segment 5 bases; nucleotides outside the gene matches: 5. The CDR3 is 16 amino acids. Germline V gene sequence: CDR1 MNHEY, CDR2 SVGAGI. CDR3 loop: CASSYTSGGAGDTQYF. Here the CDR3 DNA reads TGTGCCAGCAGTTATACTAGCGGGGGGGCCGGAGATACGCAGTATTTT.

The chain joins TRBV5-1 to TRBJ2-7; possible D gene TRBD2, 5 bases. The V end lost 7 bases, the J end lost 7 bases, and 18 bases lay between the germline ends. CDR1 is SGHRS, CDR2 YFSETQ, per germline. The CDR3 runs to 13 residues. The CDR3 DNA reads TGCGCCAGCCGTGAGCGGTCCCTGGGGGAGCAGTACTTC. This codes for CASRERSLGEQYF.

J is TRBJ2-5 and V is TRBV5-1; D possibly uses TRBD1 or TRBD2 (6 bases each). Germline CDR1 and CDR2: SGHRS and YFSETQ. Trimming pared 0 bases from V and 5 bases from J, leaving 32 bases between. The CDR3 loop spans 21 amino acids. DNA for the CDR3: TGCGCCAGCAGCTTGGCCATCATGGCGGGACAAACCCGCCGGCTGCAGGAGACCCAGTACTTC. It specifies CASSLAIMAGQTRRLQETQYF.

The chain recombines TRBV28 with TRBJ2-7, with 7 bases identical to TRBD1. The length of the CDR3 is 14 residues. Per the germline V gene, CDR1 is MDHEN and CDR2 is SYDVKM. The V and J ends lost 5 bases and 5 bases, in that order; junction bases with no gene match: 9. CDR3 protein: CASSHDRAEDEQYF. DNA for the CDR3: TGTGCCAGCAGTCACGACAGGGCTGAGGACGAGCAGTACTTC.

The chain carries TRBV7-9 and TRBJ2-1, with 8 nucleotides matching TRBD1. The CDR3 length is 15 residues. Germline trimming cut 2 bases from V and 7 bases from J; bases unmatched to any gene: 7. Germline-derived CDR1 and CDR2 are SEHNR and FQNEAQ (reference sequence). The CDR3 DNA reads as TGTGCCAGCAGCTTATCTCGGACAGGGTGGAATGAGCAGTTCTTC. The encoded protein is CASSLSRTGWNEQFF.

This clone was picked up a small number of times. This chain joins TRBV7-9 and TRBJ1-1, with D possibly being TRBD1 (6 bases). The V and J ends lost 5 bases and 4 bases respectively, with 11 bases between them. From germline, CDR1 is SEHNR and CDR2 FQNEAQ (reference sequence). CDR3 length: 13 residues. The CDR3 sequence is CASSARTVTEAFF. The DNA of the CDR3 is TGTGCCAGCAGCGCGCGGACAGTCACTGAAGCTTTCTTT. Combining the CDR3 with reference TRBV7-9 and TRBJ1-1 gives the whole variable domain DTGVSQNPRHKITKRGQNVTFRCDPISEHNRLYWYRQTLGQGPEFLTYFQNEAQLEKSRLLSDRFSAERPKGSFSTLEIQRTEQGDSAMYLCASSARTVTEAFFGQGTRLTVV.

The J gene is TRBJ2-5, the V gene TRBV19, with D perhaps matching TRBD1 (6 bases). The CDR3 has 15 amino acids. The V gene lost 2 bases and the J gene lost 6 bases, with 16 bases spanning the gap. Germline-derived CDR1 and CDR2 are LNHDA and SQIVND (reference sequence). The CDR3 is CASSISAQGWKTQYF. CDR3 DNA sequence: TGTGCCAGTAGTATAAGCGCTCAGGGGTGGAAGACCCAGTACTTC. The full variable domain, its missing parts supplied by reference TRBV19 and TRBJ2-5, is DGGITQSPKYLFRKEGQNVTLSCEQNLNHDAMYWYRQDPGQGLRLIYYSQIVNDFQKGDIAEGYSVSREKKESFPLTVTSAQKNPTAFYLCASSISAQGWKTQYFGPGTRLLVL.

This clone was found a few times. V usage is TRBV7-2 and J usage is TRBJ1-2, with no clear D. The CDR3 contains 12 residues. Germline CDR1 reads SGHTA; CDR2 reads FQGNSA. Trimming left V 2 bases short and J 8 bases short, with 9 bases between. CDR3 sequence (DNA): TGTGCCAGCAGCTTACCCCCGAAGGGCTACACCTTC. Translating gives CASSLPPKGYTF.

V usage is TRBV11-2 and J usage is TRBJ1-1; D not resolved. V lost 3 bases and J 3 bases, leaving 8 bases between the germline ends. The CDR3 contains 13 residues. CDR1 is SGHAT, CDR2 FQNNGV, per germline. This chain's CDR3 is CASSFGGDTEAFF. In DNA form, the CDR3 reads TGTGCCAGCAGCTTCGGTGGGGACACTGAAGCTTTCTTT.

V is TRBV5-1 and J is TRBJ2-2; 10 bases map to TRBD1. The CDR3 runs 16 residues. The germline CDR1 and CDR2 sequences are SGHRS and YFSETQ. V lost 1 base, J lost 4 bases, and 4 bases stayed unmatched. The CDR3 sequence is CASSLKDRGVTGELFF. The CDR3 bases are TGCGCCAGCAGCTTGAAGGACAGGGGGGTCACCGGGGAGCTGTTTTTT. The full variable domain, with the rest looked up from reference TRBV5-1 and TRBJ2-2, is KAGVTQTPRYLIKTRGQQVTLSCSPISGHRSVSWYQQTPGQGLQFLFEYFSETQRNKGNFPGRFSGRQFSNSRSEMNVSTLELGDSALYLCASSLKDRGVTGELFFGEGSRLTVL.

For this clone: This sample includes further DNA sequences coding for the same CDR3. This chain uses TRBV7-2 with TRBJ1-2; 9 positions agree with TRBD1. Trimming took 4 bases from V and 5 from J; bases not matched to a gene: 2. CDR3 length: 13 residues. The V gene's germline CDR1 is SGHTA and CDR2 FQGNSA. CDR3 coding DNA: TGTGCCAGCAGCTCGGGACAGGGTTATGGCTACACCTTC. Protein: CASSSGQGYGYTF.

The gene calls are TRBV18 and TRBJ2-2, with 8 bases that match TRBD2. This CDR3 comprises 16 residues. V shed 8 bases and J 6 bases; nucleotides not matched to a gene: 14. CDR1 KGHSH and CDR2 LQKENI come from the germline V gene. The CDR3 DNA reads TGTGCCAGCGCCTCCCCGGGGCTAGCGGGTCCCGGGGAGCTGTTTTTT. It encodes CASASPGLAGPGELFF.

The rearrangement links TRBV5-1 to TRBJ2-3; weak D call: TRBD2 (5 bases). The CDR3 spans 15 residues. CDR1 and CDR2 from the germline V gene are SGHRS and YFSETQ. The V end was cut by 0 bases, the J end by 1 base, with 9 bases between. The CDR3 coding sequence is TGCGCCAGCAGCTTGGGGATCGGGGGCACAGATACGCAGTATTTT. Its protein product is CASSLGIGGTDTQYF.

The chain has TRBV6-1 and TRBJ1-5, with TRBD1 matching over 10 bases. The germline CDR1 and CDR2 sequences are MNHNS and SASEGT. Germline trimming cut 7 bases from V and 2 bases from J; bases unmatched to any gene: 2. This CDR3 has 14 residues. The CDR3 nucleotides read TGTGCCAGCATGGGGACAGGGGGCAATCAGCCCCAGCATTTT. This gives the protein CASMGTGGNQPQHF.

CDR3 DNA sequence: TGTGCCAGCAGCTTAGTTGAGCGGTTTGGCAGGGGCGGCGAGCAGTACTTC. Translation: CASSLVERFGRGGEQYF. The rearrangement joins TRBV7-6 to TRBJ2-7; a possible D gene is TRBD1 (6 bases). The germline V gene encodes CDR1 SGHVS and CDR2 FNYEAQ. The CDR3 has 17 residues. V dropped 1 base and J dropped 6 bases, with 22 bases sitting between them.

J is TRBJ2-7 and V is TRBV4-3; D ambiguous. Trimming cost V 3 bases and J 1 base, with 7 bases left between them. The CDR3 runs to 13 residues. Germline values: CDR1 LGHNA, CDR2 YSLEER. CDR3 region: CASSQGISYEQYF. The CDR3 bases are TGCGCCAGCAGCCAGGGTATTTCCTACGAGCAGTACTTC.

This chain connects TRBV7-2 to TRBJ1-2, with no clear D. With 5 bases removed from V and 8 bases from J, the gap between germline ends came to 12 bases. The V gene's germline CDR1 is SGHTA and CDR2 FQGNSA. This CDR3 is built from 12 residues. The chain's CDR3 is CASSREGRGYTF. CDR3 nucleotides: TGTGCCAGCAGCCGGGAGGGTCGGGGCTACACCTTC. The whole variable domain, filled in from reference TRBV7-2 and TRBJ1-2, reads GAGVSQSPSNKVTEKGKDVELRCDPISGHTALYWYRQSLGQGLEFLIYFQGNSAPDKSGLPSDRFSAERTGGSVSTLTIQRTQQEDSAVYLCASSREGRGYTFGSGTRLTVV.

The CDR3 bases are TGTGCCAGCAGTCCGCGGGAGACCACAGATACGCAGTATTTT. Translating gives CASSPRETTDTQYF. The chain has TRBV27 and TRBJ2-3, with TRBD2 identical over 7 bases. Trimming at V came to 5 bases and at J to 2 bases, leaving 4 bases not matched to a gene. Germline lookup yields CDR1 MNHEY and CDR2 SMNVEV (reference sequence). CDR3 length equals 14 residues.

This clone showed up just once. V is TRBV5-1 and J is TRBJ2-1, with 7 positions matching TRBD1. Looked up from germline, CDR1 is SGHRS and CDR2 is YFSETQ. The CDR3 runs to 15 residues. V trimming: 3 bases; J trimming: 2 bases; junction bases outside the gene matches: 5. For the CDR3, the DNA is TGCGCCAGCAGCTCACAGGGGCAGGCCTACAATGAGCAGTTCTTC. It encodes CASSSQGQAYNEQFF.

The chain links TRBV19 to TRBJ1-3, with a possible D match to TRBD1 (5 bases). The CDR3 length is 13 residues. Germline V gene lookup returns CDR1 LNHDA and CDR2 SQIVND (reference sequence). Trimming pared 4 bases from V and 2 bases from J, leaving 6 bases between. The CDR3 loop reads CASSTRAGNTIYF. Written as DNA, the CDR3 is TGTGCCAGTAGTACCAGGGCTGGAAACACCATATATTTT.

This clone was picked up a small number of times. J is TRBJ1-3 and V is TRBV4-1, with unresolved D. CDR3 length equals 14 residues. Germline CDR1 is MGHRA and CDR2 is YSYEKL. The V and J ends lost 1 base and 0 bases respectively, with 4 bases between them. The CDR3 nucleotides are TGCGCCAGCAGCCAAGTGGTCTCTGGAAACACCATATATTTT. Its translation: CASSQVVSGNTIYF.